The 21 T cell receptor beta chains below come from one sample, sequenced in a study of metastatic and nonmetastatic thyroid tumors. TCRdb recomputed clones from the PCR reads via MiXCR. This table holds roughly 29,000 clones, roughly 20% found once. Thyroid surgery was performed in patients who had received no treatment beforehand. Sequences were obtained from blood. The source is a female donor with papillary thyroid cancer or a benign thyroid nodule (not recorded which). Some clones in this sample may be carry-over from other donors' samples.

This clone was seen ten or more times. This chain connects TRBV4-3 to TRBJ2-7, with unresolved D. From germline, CDR1 is LGHNA and CDR2 YSLEER. V lost 0 bases to trimming and J lost 4 bases, with 7 bases between them. The CDR3 covers 13 residues. DNA of the CDR3: TGCGCCAGCAGCCAAGAACCCCATTACGAGCAGTACTTC. Its translation is CASSQEPHYEQYF.

By sample fraction, this clone is medium-sized. V is TRBV6-1 and J is TRBJ2-7; 11 bases are a match to TRBD1. J was trimmed by 3 bases and V by 6 bases; bases with no gene match: 10. The length of the CDR3 is 16 residues. Germline CDR1 and CDR2: MNHNS and SASEGT. CDR3 in amino acids: CASRGSGQGEDYEQYF. The CDR3 DNA sequence: TGTGCCAGCAGGGGATCGGGACAGGGGGAGGACTACGAGCAGTACTTC.

A note on this clone: The junction departs from germline at one end; a sequencing error may be responsible. The CDR3 reads CACSELAGVGQEIQYF. The CDR3 region has the DNA TGTGCCTGCAGTGAACTAGCGGGGGTGGGTCAAGAGATCCAGTACTTC. The chain is built from TRBV6-1 and TRBJ2-5; 11 nucleotides agree with TRBD2. The germline V gene has CDR1 MNHNS and CDR2 SASEGT. The length of the CDR3 is 16 residues.

Of note for this clone: At one end, the junction sequence differs from germline, possibly due to a read error. V usage is TRBV27 and J usage is TRBJ1-2; maybe TRBD1 (5 bases). The CDR3 has 17 amino acids. Per the germline V gene, CDR1 is MNHEY and CDR2 is SMNVEV (reference sequence). CDR3 in amino acids: CASILSGAGAGHIGYTF. CDR3 bases: TGTGCCAGCATTTTATCCGGGGCTGGGGCAGGGCATATAGGCTACACCTTC.

At least ten counts were recorded for this clone. V gene TRBV2 combines with J gene TRBJ2-2; D gene ambiguous. This CDR3 contains 15 residues. V lost 10 bases and J lost 6, with 21 bases in between. Germline CDR1 reads SNHLY; CDR2 reads FYNNEI. As DNA, the CDR3 is TGTGCCATCACAGAACTTAAGACTGGGGCCGGGGAGCTGTTTTTT. It specifies CAITELKTGAGELFF.

This clone is medium-sized (0.01 to 0.1%) within its sample. The chain couples TRBV6-2 or TRBV6-3 to TRBJ2-7; no clear D gene. The CDR3 has 13 amino acids. Trimming took off 8 bases at V and 0 bases at J, with 11 bases between the two ends. Germline lookup yields CDR1 MNHEY and CDR2 SVGEGT. The CDR3 spells CASVDPPSYEQYF. The CDR3 DNA reads TGTGCCAGCGTAGATCCCCCCTCCTACGAGCAGTACTTC.

This clone has only a few counts. The V and J genes are TRBV19 and TRBJ2-7; TRBD2 might be the D (5 bases). Germline V gene lookup returns CDR1 LNHDA and CDR2 SQIVND (reference sequence). The CDR3 loop spans 13 amino acids. Trimming left V 6 bases short and J 10 bases short, with 19 bases between. This CDR3 reads CASRKDPSSDQYF. CDR3 in DNA: TGTGCCAGTAGGAAGGACCCTAGCAGCGATCAGTACTTC.

The gene calls are TRBV10-1 and TRBJ2-3; TRBD1 matches at 7 bases. Germline CDR1 and CDR2: WNHNN and SYGVQD (reference sequence). Unmatched junction bases numbered 9, after V lost 3 bases and J lost 12 bases. The CDR3 extends over 13 amino acids. The CDR3 sequence is CASSESVSGGQYF. The DNA of the CDR3 is TGCGCCAGCAGTGAAAGTGTTTCAGGGGGTCAGTATTTT.

In its sample, this clone was seen many times. The chain employs TRBV6-5 and TRBJ1-1; D gene unclear. V was clipped by 2 bases and J by 0 bases, with 7 bases between them. Germline values: CDR1 MNHEY, CDR2 SVGAGI. The CDR3 length is 14 residues. The CDR3 region is CASSYDGVNTEAFF. Here the CDR3 DNA reads TGTGCCAGCAGTTACGATGGGGTGAACACTGAAGCTTTCTTT.

This chain uses TRBV20-1 with TRBJ2-7; TRBD2 matches at 10 bases. In germline, CDR1 is DFQATT, CDR2 SNEGSKA (reference sequence). CDR3 length: 15 amino acids. V trimming: 1 base; J trimming: 5 bases; junction bases outside the gene matches: 8. Here the CDR3 DNA reads TGCAGTGCTAGAGGAGCGGGAGGGTACCTCGACGAGCAGTACTTC. It encodes CSARGAGGYLDEQYF.

This chain links TRBV7-6 with TRBJ2-2, with 7 nucleotides matching TRBD2. The V gene's germline CDR1 is SGHVS and CDR2 FNYEAQ. J lost 5 bases, V lost 4 bases, and 7 bases had no gene match. The CDR3 covers 15 residues. CDR3 nucleotides: TGTGCCAGCAGCTCCCCGGGGGGTAGGACCGGGGAGCTGTTTTTT. Translation: CASSSPGGRTGELFF.

This clone showed up just a few times. The chain uses TRBV7-2 and TRBJ2-7, with 11 positions matching TRBD1. Germline V gene lookup returns CDR1 SGHTA and CDR2 FQGNSA. The CDR3 covers 17 residues. J was trimmed by 4 bases and V by 0 bases; bases with no gene match: 8. This CDR3 reads CASSLASSGQGEYEQYF. The CDR3 coding sequence is TGTGCCAGCAGCTTAGCTAGTTCGGGACAGGGGGAATACGAGCAGTACTTC.

This clone has more than one count but fewer than ten. This rearrangement joins TRBV28 to TRBJ2-5; D gene unclear. The CDR3 has 12 amino acids. V lost 8 bases and J lost 1, with 8 bases in between. Looked up from germline, CDR1 is MDHEN and CDR2 is SYDVKM. Here the CDR3 reads CASGRVQETQYF. CDR3 nucleotide sequence: TGTGCCAGCGGACGGGTCCAAGAGACCCAGTACTTC.

By its share, this clone is medium-sized. The V and J genes are TRBV7-2 and TRBJ2-7; no clear D. The CDR3 is 15 amino acids. Between the trimmed V and J ends, which lost 5 bases and 3 bases, there was a span of 17 bases. Germline V gives CDR1 SGHTA, CDR2 FQGNSA. The CDR3 loop reads CASSPHFSRHYEQYF. The CDR3 region has the DNA TGTGCCAGCAGCCCCCATTTCAGCCGCCACTACGAGCAGTACTTC.

This clone appeared many times. The DNA of the CDR3 is TGCAGTGTCGGCCGGAGGAATCAGCCCCAGCATTTT. Residues: CSVGRRNQPQHF. The J gene is TRBJ1-5, the V gene TRBV20-1; D gene ambiguous. Germline-derived CDR1 and CDR2 are DFQATT and SNEGSKA (reference sequence). This CDR3 is 12 amino acids long. V was pared by 7 bases and J by 4 bases, with 11 bases between.

This clone was counted ten times or more. This chain links TRBV28 with TRBJ2-4; possibly TRBD1 or TRBD2 for D (6 bases each). V gave up 0 bases and J gave up 6 bases, with 18 bases separating them. The CDR3 extends over 17 amino acids. The germline gives CDR1 MDHEN, CDR2 SYDVKM. The CDR3 DNA follows: TGTGCCAGCAGTTTATGGGGTAGAAGACAGGAGGGAAACATTCAGTACTTC. Protein sequence: CASSLWGRRQEGNIQYF.

This clone has only one observation. The rearrangement links TRBV5-1 to TRBJ2-2; no firm D call. V was clipped by 0 bases and J by 1 base, with 4 bases between them. This CDR3 is built from 14 residues. Germline V gives CDR1 SGHRS, CDR2 YFSETQ. CDR3 protein: CASSLGRNTGELFF. In nucleotides, the CDR3 is TGCGCCAGCAGCTTGGGGAGGAACACCGGGGAGCTGTTTTTT.

In this sample, this clone turned up many times. Other DNA sequences within the sample encode an identical CDR3. The chain couples TRBV4-1 to TRBJ2-1; 7 bases match TRBD2. The CDR3 has 14 residues. Germline V lookup: CDR1 MGHRA, CDR2 YSYEKL. The trim removed 5 bases at V and 4 bases at J, leaving 5 bases unmatched. The DNA for the CDR3 is TGCGCCAGCAGCTCCTGGGGAGGGTACAATGAGCAGTTCTTC. It codes for CASSSWGGYNEQFF.

This clone has more than one count but fewer than ten. A read error may produce the germline difference seen at one junction end. The chain links TRBV5-6 to TRBJ2-2; TRBD2 is a possible D gene (6 bases). Germline V lookup: CDR1 SGHDT, CDR2 YYEEEE. This CDR3 is 16 amino acids long. The chain's CDR3 is CASSSTRVAGTGGLFF. For the CDR3, the DNA is TGTGCCAGCAGCAGTACTAGAGTCGCAGGGACCGGGGGGCTGTTTTTT.

The chain has TRBV6-2 or TRBV6-3 and TRBJ1-3; D may be TRBD1 (5 bases). The CDR3 loop spans 15 amino acids. Germline assignment: CDR1 MNHEY and CDR2 SVGEGT. V was clipped by 2 bases and J by 0 bases, with 8 bases between them. The CDR3 here is CASSYLRDSGNTIYF. The DNA for the CDR3 is TGTGCCAGCAGTTACCTCAGGGACTCTGGAAACACCATATATTTT.

The chain uses TRBV5-1 and TRBJ2-7; tentatively, D is TRBD1 (6 bases). The V end was cut by 3 bases, the J end by 4 bases, with 14 bases between. Germline V gene data show CDR1 as SGHRS and CDR2 as YFSETQ. This CDR3 has 14 amino acids. The CDR3 region has the DNA TGCGCCAGCAGCTCCGGGACACTCACGTACGAGCAGTACTTC. It codes for CASSSGTLTYEQYF.